The 26 T cell receptor beta chains given below trace back to one sample, sequenced in a study. TCRdb re-derived calls from the RT-PCR reads in MiXCR, one entry per CDR3 protein. The table includes about 680,000 distinct CDR3 sequences, 12% to 15% detected once. The sequencing sample was made of memory CD4+ T cells from blood. The receptors were sampled from a female donor in good health, serving as a healthy control.

The chain recombines TRBV5-5 with TRBJ2-2; D is ambiguous. Germline V lookup: CDR1 SGHKS, CDR2 YYEKEE (reference sequence). CDR3 length: 15 amino acids. Trimming shortened V by 4 bases and J by 4 bases, and 14 bases separated the two germline ends. The CDR3 loop is CASSTQAASTGELFF. The CDR3 bases are TGTGCCAGCAGCACCCAGGCGGCAAGCACCGGGGAGCTGTTTTTT.

This clonotype was counted only a few times. The V gene is TRBV7-9, the J gene TRBJ1-2, with D perhaps matching TRBD1 (6 bases). V lost 3 bases, J lost 7 bases, and 18 bases lay in between. The CDR3 totals 15 residues. The germline V gene encodes CDR1 SEHNR and CDR2 FQNEAQ (reference sequence). CDR3 in DNA: TGTGCCAGCAGCTTGGTCCAGGGGAAACCGAGTGGCTACACCTTC. This encodes CASSLVQGKPSGYTF.

The J gene is TRBJ2-3, the V gene TRBV20-1; 8 bases match TRBD2. CDR1 is DFQATT, CDR2 SNEGSKA, per germline (reference sequence). Losses at the gene ends were 7 bases for V and 5 bases for J; bases not matched to a gene: 8. The CDR3 totals 13 residues. This CDR3 reads CSGTGGPRDTQYF. CDR3 bases: TGCAGTGGAACGGGGGGGCCTCGAGATACGCAGTATTTT.

This clonotype was found many times. The chain employs TRBV12-3 or TRBV12-4 and TRBJ1-1; TRBD1 matches 8 bases. J was trimmed by 3 bases and V by 7 bases; bases with no gene match: 16. CDR3 length equals 17 residues. This CDR3 is CASTSTGTGGGYTEAFF. The CDR3, as DNA: TGTGCCAGCACATCGACTGGGACAGGTGGAGGGTACACTGAAGCTTTCTTT.

The DNA of the CDR3 is TGTGCCAGCAGTTTGTGGGTAGCGGGAGTGCTGGACACCGGGGAGCTGTTTTTT. It translates to CASSLWVAGVLDTGELFF. The J gene is TRBJ2-2, the V gene TRBV12-3 or TRBV12-4; 9 bases fit TRBD2. The CDR3 has 18 amino acids. V shed 3 bases, J shed 3 bases, and the junction held 11 bases outside the gene matches.

The V call is TRBV6-2 or TRBV6-3, the J call TRBJ2-7; D not resolved. There are 16 residues in the CDR3. The germline V gene has CDR1 MNHEY and CDR2 SVGEGT. Trimming cost V 1 base and J 0 bases, with 13 bases left between them. In DNA, the CDR3 is TGTGCCAGCAGTTACTATGGCCGGTCGGGCTCCTACGAGCAGTACTTC. This gives the protein CASSYYGRSGSYEQYF.

There are a few counts of this clonotype. CDR3 DNA sequence: TGTGCCAGCAGCCCAGGCCACTCTCAGGGCTACACCTTC. It translates to CASSPGHSQGYTF. This chain uses TRBV7-2 with TRBJ1-2; unclear D gene. The CDR3 extends over 13 amino acids. The germline gives CDR1 SGHTA, CDR2 FQGNSA. Between the trimmed V and J ends, which lost 5 bases and 8 bases, there was a span of 15 bases.

This clonotype has more than one count but fewer than ten. The chain employs TRBV27 and TRBJ2-7; possibly TRBD2 for D (6 bases). CDR3 length: 14 residues. Germline lookup yields CDR1 MNHEY and CDR2 SMNVEV (reference sequence). Trimming removed 5 bases at V and 0 bases at J, with 11 bases between. The CDR3: CASSRGSASYEQYF. CDR3 in DNA: TGTGCCAGCAGTCGGGGGTCCGCCTCCTACGAGCAGTACTTC.

The rearrangement links TRBV27 to TRBJ1-1, with D hard to call. Trimming removed 4 bases at V and 3 bases at J, with 9 bases between. Germline V lookup: CDR1 MNHEY, CDR2 SMNVEV (reference sequence). This CDR3 is built from 13 residues. The CDR3 DNA reads as TGTGCCAGCAGTTCGAAGGCCTACACTGAAGCTTTCTTT. It translates to CASSSKAYTEAFF.

This rearrangement joins TRBV12-3 or TRBV12-4 to TRBJ1-2, with a weak D call TRBD1 (5 bases). The CDR3 runs to 13 residues. V shed 6 bases and J shed 1 base, with 9 bases lying between them. The CDR3 loop reads CASSPTVNYGYTF. The CDR3 DNA follows: TGTGCCAGCAGCCCGACAGTTAACTATGGCTACACCTTC.

This clonotype was observed a handful of times. The chain has TRBV5-1 and TRBJ1-1; maybe TRBD1 (5 bases). V was shortened by 3 bases and J by 2 bases, with 14 bases between the two germline ends. Germline V gene data show CDR1 as SGHRS and CDR2 as YFSETQ. The CDR3 covers 15 residues. The CDR3 DNA sequence: TGCGCCAGCAGCTCTGGGGGATTGGGTAACACTGAAGCTTTCTTT. It encodes CASSSGGLGNTEAFF.

This clonotype was detected a few times. The chain couples TRBV15 to TRBJ2-2; 7 bases match TRBD2. This CDR3 is built from 15 residues. The J segment lost 1 base and the V segment lost 1 base, leaving 0 bases of the junction unmatched. In germline, CDR1 is LNHNV, CDR2 YYDKDF (reference sequence). CDR3 residues: CATSRGGGNTGELFF. CDR3 bases: TGTGCCACCAGCAGAGGCGGGGGGAACACCGGGGAGCTGTTTTTT.

This clonotype was recorded a few times. This rearrangement joins TRBV18 to TRBJ2-1; 8 bases are a match to TRBD1. The CDR3 covers 15 residues. The ends lost 8 bases at V and 0 bases at J; junction bases unmatched: 6. The germline gives CDR1 KGHSH, CDR2 LQKENI. The CDR3 nucleotides read TGTGCCAGCGCTGTGCAGGGGGCCTCCTACAATGAGCAGTTCTTC. Translation gives CASAVQGASYNEQFF.

The chain employs TRBV19 and TRBJ2-3; D possibly corresponds to TRBD2 (5 bases). V gave up 10 bases and J gave up 2 bases, with 22 bases separating them. The CDR3 is 16 residues long. The germline V gene has CDR1 LNHDA and CDR2 SQIVND (reference sequence). The CDR3 sequence: CATNPGSNGFTDTQYF. In DNA, the CDR3 is TGTGCCACTAACCCGGGGAGTAACGGATTCACAGATACGCAGTATTTT.

The genes are TRBV7-2 and TRBJ2-3; D possibly uses TRBD1 or TRBD2 (5 bases each). The CDR3 contains 15 residues. Deletions cut 6 bases from V and 6 bases from J, with 19 bases between. Germline CDR1 is SGHTA and CDR2 is FQGNSA. The CDR3: CASSRDPPSSDTQYF. CDR3 DNA: TGTGCCAGCAGTCGGGACCCCCCCTCTTCCGATACGCAGTATTTT.

The rearrangement links TRBV7-2 to TRBJ1-2; TRBD1 matches at 8 bases. CDR3 size: 14 residues. In germline, CDR1 is SGHTA, CDR2 FQGNSA. V gave up 4 bases and J gave up 8 bases; unmatched junction bases: 9. CDR3 DNA sequence: TGTGCCAGCAGCTGGTCAGGGGGCGCGGAAGGCTACACCTTC. This encodes CASSWSGGAEGYTF. Supplemented by reference TRBV7-2 and TRBJ1-2, the full variable domain reads GAGVSQSPSNKVTEKGKDVELRCDPISGHTALYWYRQSLGQGLEFLIYFQGNSAPDKSGLPSDRFSAERTGGSVSTLTIQRTQQEDSAVYLCASSWSGGAEGYTFGSGTRLTVV.

Only a few counts were recorded for this clonotype. The rearrangement links TRBV20-1 to TRBJ1-5; 8 positions agree with TRBD1. CDR1 and CDR2 from the germline V gene are DFQATT and SNEGSKA (reference sequence). V was clipped by 3 bases and J by 5 bases; unmatched bases: 3. The CDR3 extends over 13 amino acids. The chain's CDR3 is CSARGQEYQPQHF. The CDR3 DNA reads TGCAGTGCTAGGGGACAGGAATATCAGCCCCAGCATTTT.

CDR3 region: CSARTGTNKGNTIYF. CDR3 DNA sequence: TGCAGTGCTAGAACCGGGACAAATAAAGGAAACACCATATATTTT. The rearrangement joins TRBV20-1 to TRBJ1-3; possibly TRBD1 for D (6 bases). The CDR3 extends over 15 amino acids. Germline values: CDR1 DFQATT, CDR2 SNEGSKA (reference sequence). With 2 bases removed from V and 4 bases from J, the gap between germline ends came to 15 bases.

About this clonotype itself: Given a much more abundant clone one base away, this may be a read error. The chain couples TRBV5-1 to TRBJ2-3, with no clear D. The CDR3 covers 15 residues. Per the germline V gene, CDR1 is SGHRS and CDR2 is YFSETQ. Between the trimmed V and J ends, which lost 4 bases and 0 bases, there was a span of 12 bases. The CDR3 region has the DNA TGCGCCAGCAGCGGTAGTACCAAAAGCACAGATACGCAGTATTTT. Encoded protein: CASSGSTKSTDTQYF.

This clonotype was counted a few times. The chain combines TRBV7-2 with TRBJ1-3; possibly TRBD1 for D (5 bases). The V end was cut by 2 bases, the J end by 4 bases, with 21 bases between. The CDR3 consists of 18 residues. Per the germline V gene, CDR1 is SGHTA and CDR2 is FQGNSA. CDR3 protein: CASSLTPTAGGPGNTIYF. CDR3 DNA sequence: TGTGCCAGCAGCTTAACGCCCACCGCCGGGGGTCCGGGAAACACCATATATTTT.

The chain uses TRBV12-3 or TRBV12-4 and TRBJ1-2; tentative D call: TRBD1 (6 bases). Between the trimmed V and J ends, which lost 2 bases and 4 bases, there was a span of 11 bases. The CDR3 loop spans 14 amino acids. CDR3 DNA: TGTGCCAGCAGTTTAAATGGGGGCCCCTATGGCTACACCTTC. Its protein product is CASSLNGGPYGYTF.

As regards this clonotype: This may stem from a read error, because a much larger clone lies one nucleotide away. The J gene is TRBJ2-7, the V gene TRBV5-1; tentatively, D is TRBD2 (5 bases). This CDR3 region has 13 residues. The V end was cut by 0 bases, the J end by 11 bases, with 15 bases between. The V gene's germline CDR1 is SGHRS and CDR2 YFSETQ. CDR3 nucleotides: TGCGCCAGCAGCTTGGGTTCCGCTTGGGAGAAGTACTTC. Translated, it gives CASSLGSAWEKYF.

This clonotype showed up just a few times. This rearrangement joins TRBV7-2 to TRBJ2-3; 11 positions match TRBD2. Germline CDR1 is SGHTA and CDR2 is FQGNSA. The CDR3 totals 18 residues. The trim removed 1 base at V and 0 bases at J, leaving 6 bases unmatched. CDR3 bases: TGTGCCAGCAGCTTAGTAGCTAGCGGGAGGTCAAGCACAGATACGCAGTATTTT. Its protein is CASSLVASGRSSTDTQYF.

This clonotype has only a few counts. CDR3 coding DNA: TGTGCCAGCAGTGTGGGGACAGCCCTGGTCCAGTACTTC. Translation: CASSVGTALVQYF. The chain links TRBV2 to TRBJ2-5, with 7 bases aligning to TRBD1. This CDR3 contains 13 residues. Unmatched junction bases numbered 9, after V lost 4 bases and J lost 10 bases. Germline values: CDR1 SNHLY, CDR2 FYNNEI.

CDR3: CAISEVRGTEAFF. The CDR3, as DNA: TGTGCCATCAGTGAAGTACGAGGGACTGAAGCTTTCTTT. The chain combines TRBV10-3 with TRBJ1-1; D is unresolved. The ends were cut back, 3 bases at V and 5 bases at J, with 10 bases in the middle. Germline V gene lookup returns CDR1 ENHRY and CDR2 SYGVKD. CDR3 length: 13 amino acids.

This clonotype was seen more than once but under ten times. The chain recombines TRBV15 with TRBJ1-3; perhaps TRBD1 as D (5 bases). Germline lookup yields CDR1 LNHNV and CDR2 YYDKDF (reference sequence). The CDR3 runs to 15 residues. The germline V and J ends were trimmed by 6 bases and 1 base, with 13 bases remaining between them. CDR3 sequence: CATSFTQGSGNTIYF. CDR3 nucleotide sequence: TGTGCCACCAGTTTTACCCAGGGTTCTGGAAACACCATATATTTT.